This T cell receptor beta chain was sequenced during a study of T cells in Graves' hyperthyroidism and ophthalmopathy. Study-wide results and limits: Blood samples included most of the expanded thyroid clonotypes exceeding 0.001.

About this clonotype itself: Its target is not known.

Patients with uncontrolled infections, other autoimmune diseases, pregnancy or lactation were excluded. This sample holds PBMCs from roughly 10 ml fresh peripheral blood. This CDR3 region has 15 residues. Germline values: CDR1 LNHDA, CDR2 SQIVND (reference sequence). V was clipped by 9 bases and J by 3 bases, with 19 bases between them. What was amplified from RNA transcripts were TCR beta CDR3 regions. The HTBI primer set drove a first-round RT-PCR of the TCR CDR3. TCRdb passed the multiplex PCR reads through MiXCR, listing each CDR3 protein once. Of under 600,000 distinct CDR3 sequences listed, about a sixth are singletons.

Input material: blood. The receptor was isolated from a woman in her 40s with Graves' ophthalmopathy. The gene calls are TRBV19 and TRBJ2-3; maybe TRBD1 (6 bases). CDR3 residues: CASRYDRTATDTQYF. The CDR3 DNA follows: TGTGCCAGCAGATATGACAGGACGGCAACAGATACGCAGTATTTT. Drawing the rest from reference TRBV19 and TRBJ2-3, the complete variable domain is DGGITQSPKYLFRKEGQNVTLSCEQNLNHDAMYWYRQDPGQGLRLIYYSQIVNDFQKGDIAEGYSVSREKKESFPLTVTSAQKNPTAFYLCASRYDRTATDTQYFGPGTRLTVL.